This TCR beta chain appears in the sequencing data of a study of cytomegalovirus exposure and HLA in healthy donors. CDR1 ENHRY and CDR2 SYGVKD come from the germline V gene. V was pared by 0 bases and J by 6 bases, with 12 bases between. This CDR3 region has 16 residues. This PCR relied on a set of 60 Vbeta primers and 13 Jbeta primers. Using immunoSEQ multiplex PCR, the repertoire was profiled, and TCRdb retains in-frame clones only, with some absent. Of under 200,000 clones listed, over 65% are singletons. Sequenced sample: PBMCs. The TCR originated in a woman aged 25 to 39 in good health and CMV-seronegative. The chain is built from TRBV10-3 and TRBJ1-6; D not certain. The CDR3: CAISESVGRSNSPLHF. The CDR3 nucleotides read TGTGCCATCAGTGAGTCAGTCGGGAGGAGTAATTCACCCCTCCACTTT.